Following are 23 T cell receptor beta chains from one sample sequenced in a study of control samples from healthy donors and cancer patients. The protocol was immunoSEQ multiplex PCR, while the TCRdb copy is restricted to in-frame clones and leaves out a portion. Of tens of thousands of clones in the sample, about 89% are singletons; the top ten hold roughly a tenth. The sequenced sample consisted of PBMCs. The receptor set was obtained from a woman aged 50 to 60 with colorectal cancer.

As DNA, the CDR3 is TGTGCCAGCAGCCTTTCCTACATAACTGAAGCTTTCTTT. Encoded protein: CASSLSYITEAFF. V is TRBV9 and J is TRBJ1-1, with D hard to call. This CDR3 comprises 13 residues. From germline, CDR1 is SGDLS and CDR2 YYNGEE. V lost 4 bases, J lost 5 bases, and 12 bases lay in between. Variable domain in full (rest from reference TRBV9 and TRBJ1-1): DSGVTQTPKHLITATGQRVTLRCSPRSGDLSVYWYQQSLDQGLQFLIQYYNGEERAKGNILERFSAQQFPDLHSELNLSSLELGDSALYFCASSLSYITEAFFGQGTRLTVV.

The chain has TRBV6-5 and TRBJ1-2, with D tentatively TRBD1 (5 bases). V lost 5 bases to trimming and J lost 7 bases, with 14 bases between them. Germline CDR1 and CDR2: MNHEY and SVGAGI. This CDR3 comprises 13 residues. CDR3 sequence reads: CASSKTGTPGYTF. In DNA, the CDR3 is TGTGCCAGCAGTAAGACCGGGACCCCTGGCTACACCTTC.

The chain combines TRBV3-1 (or the pseudogene TRBV3-2) with TRBJ1-3; TRBD1 aligns across 8 bases. Unmatched junction bases numbered 2, after V lost 5 bases and J lost 2 bases. Germline-derived CDR1 and CDR2 are LGHDT and YNNKEL (reference sequence). The CDR3 is made up of 14 amino acids. The CDR3 nucleotides read TGTGCCAGCAGCGAACAGGGGGCTGGAAACACCATATATTTT. Amino acid sequence: CASSEQGAGNTIYF.

The rearrangement uses TRBV20-1 and TRBJ2-1; D ambiguous. The germline gives CDR1 DFQATT, CDR2 SNEGSKA (reference sequence). The CDR3 extends over 11 amino acids. V shed 4 bases and J shed 1 base, with 2 bases lying between them. DNA for the CDR3: TGCAGTGCTAAGTCCTACAATGAGCAGTTCTTC. This gives the protein CSAKSYNEQFF.

This clone was observed a handful of times. V gene TRBV19 combines with J gene TRBJ1-2; unclear D gene. The CDR3 loop spans 14 amino acids. CDR1 and CDR2 from the germline V gene are LNHDA and SQIVND (reference sequence). V lost 3 bases and J lost 0, with 8 bases in between. The CDR3 protein is CASSIYLSNYGYTF. The DNA for the CDR3 is TGTGCCAGTAGTATTTACCTTTCTAACTATGGCTACACCTTC.

The rearrangement joins TRBV2 to TRBJ2-3, with D perhaps matching TRBD1 (6 bases). This CDR3 contains 14 residues. CDR1 and CDR2 from the germline V gene are SNHLY and FYNNEI. Trimming shortened V by 4 bases and J by 1 base, and 9 bases separated the two germline ends. The CDR3 sequence: CASSGGLRTDTQYF. The CDR3 DNA reads TGTGCCAGCAGTGGGGGGCTCCGCACAGATACGCAGTATTTT.

The chain recombines TRBV2 with TRBJ2-3; D possibly matches TRBD1 or TRBD2 (6 bases each). V was trimmed by 4 bases and J by 1 base, leaving 9 bases between them. The germline V gene encodes CDR1 SNHLY and CDR2 FYNNEI. The CDR3 totals 14 residues. The CDR3 sequence: CASSAGAGTDTQYF. In nucleotides, the CDR3 is TGTGCCAGCAGTGCGGGGGCCGGCACAGATACGCAGTATTTT. Full variable domain (rest looked up from reference TRBV2 and TRBJ2-3): EPEVTQTPSHQVTQMGQEVILRCVPISNHLYFYWYRQILGQKVEFLVSFYNNEISEKSEIFDDQFSVERPDGSNFTLKIRSTKLEDSAMYFCASSAGAGTDTQYFGPGTRLTVL.

The J gene is TRBJ1-2, the V gene TRBV28; D call uncertain. The CDR3 is 11 residues long. Germline CDR1 reads MDHEN; CDR2 reads SYDVKM. V was cut by 5 bases and J by 2 bases, with 3 bases left in between. The CDR3, as DNA: TGTGCCAGCAGTATCAACTATGGCTACACCTTC. It specifies CASSINYGYTF.

The V gene is TRBV6-2 or TRBV6-3, the J gene TRBJ2-3; 7 bases agree with TRBD2. The germline gives CDR1 MNHEY, CDR2 SVGEGT. This CDR3 spans 15 amino acids. The V gene end was trimmed by 4 bases and the J gene end by 0 bases; junction bases not matched to a gene: 4. CDR3 sequence (DNA): TGTGCCAGCAGTTTTCTAGCGGATAGCACAGATACGCAGTATTTT. Translation gives CASSFLADSTDTQYF.

This sequence joins TRBV14 and TRBJ2-1; 9 positions match TRBD2. V shed 0 bases, J shed 7 bases, and the junction held 10 bases outside the gene matches. The CDR3 totals 17 residues. Per the germline V gene, CDR1 is SGHDN and CDR2 is FVKESK. DNA for the CDR3: TGTGCCAGCAGCCAAGATCAGACGGGACTAGCAACTAATGAGCAGTTCTTC. It translates to CASSQDQTGLATNEQFF.

This chain connects TRBV6-5 to TRBJ2-2; unclear D gene. CDR1 is MNHEY, CDR2 SVGAGI, per germline. V lost 7 bases to trimming and J lost 4 bases, with 10 bases between them. The length of the CDR3 is 13 residues. In DNA form, the CDR3 reads TGTGCCAGCAAATTTACGGTCACCGGGGAGCTGTTTTTT. Translated: CASKFTVTGELFF.

Comment on this clone: The same CDR3 arises from other DNA sequences in this sample as well. The V gene is TRBV6-2 or TRBV6-3, the J gene TRBJ1-5; D gene ambiguous. The V gene lost 2 bases and the J gene lost 2 bases, with 10 bases spanning the gap. CDR1 MNHEY and CDR2 SVGEGT come from the germline V gene. This CDR3 is built from 15 residues. The CDR3 protein is CASSYGGEGNQPQHF. In DNA, the CDR3 is TGTGCCAGCAGTTACGGCGGTGAAGGCAATCAGCCCCAGCATTTT.

The chain uses TRBV6-5 and TRBJ1-1; unclear D gene. V was trimmed by 0 bases and J by 4 bases, leaving 12 bases between them. In germline, CDR1 is MNHEY, CDR2 SVGAGI. The CDR3 runs 15 residues. CDR3 nucleotides: TGTGCCAGCAGTTACTCGAGGCAGTTAATCACTGAAGCTTTCTTT. Its translation: CASSYSRQLITEAFF.

The chain recombines TRBV20-1 with TRBJ2-3, with D perhaps TRBD1 (5 bases). CDR1 and CDR2 from the germline V gene are DFQATT and SNEGSKA (reference sequence). The CDR3 length is 16 residues. Trimming took 3 bases from V and 0 from J, leaving 16 bases between them. For the CDR3, the DNA is TGCAGTGCTAGTTCCCCCTGGCAGGGCAGCACAGATACGCAGTATTTT. It specifies CSASSPWQGSTDTQYF.

The chain has TRBV25-1 and TRBJ1-1; D is undetermined. Germline assignment: CDR1 MGHDK and CDR2 SYGVNS. The V end lost 1 base, the J end lost 4 bases, and 1 base lay between the germline ends. The CDR3 loop spans 11 amino acids. The CDR3 DNA is TGTGCCAGCAGTGAATCCACTGAAGCTTTCTTT. It translates to CASSESTEAFF.

The CDR3 sequence is CASRILAGGRADTQYF. As DNA, the CDR3 is TGTGCCAGCAGAATACTAGCGGGGGGGCGGGCAGATACGCAGTATTTT. The chain recombines TRBV6-6 with TRBJ2-3, with 13 bases lining up with TRBD2. The CDR3 totals 16 residues. From germline, CDR1 is MNHNY and CDR2 SVGAGI (reference sequence). V lost 6 bases to trimming and J lost 4 bases; unmatched junction nucleotides: 7.

The rearrangement uses TRBV4-2 and TRBJ2-4; 9 bases fit TRBD1. The CDR3 totals 14 residues. CDR1 is LGHNA, CDR2 YNFKEQ, per germline. The V segment lost 0 bases and the J segment 16 bases; nucleotides outside the gene matches: 10. The CDR3 sequence is CASSQDSSRDRAYF. The CDR3 DNA follows: TGTGCCAGCAGCCAAGACTCGTCCCGGGACAGGGCCTACTTC.

The rearrangement uses TRBV6-5 and TRBJ1-2; D not resolved. Per germline, CDR1 MNHEY and CDR2 SVGAGI. The CDR3 consists of 13 residues. Trimming cost V 5 bases and J 4 bases, with 11 bases left between them. The CDR3 is CASSPADFYGYTF. The DNA for the CDR3 is TGTGCCAGCAGTCCTGCAGACTTCTATGGCTACACCTTC.

This clone appeared once. The chain employs TRBV6-1 and TRBJ1-2; no firm D call. The CDR3 is 13 amino acids. The germline V gene encodes CDR1 MNHNS and CDR2 SASEGT. Trimming left V 7 bases short and J 2 bases short, with 11 bases between. CDR3 sequence (DNA): TGTGCCAGCACGCCCAGACCCAACTATGGCTACACCTTC. Its translation: CASTPRPNYGYTF.

The CDR3 region is CATSDLPFRGPIGSPLHF. The CDR3 nucleotides read TGTGCCACCAGTGATTTGCCATTCAGAGGCCCTATAGGTTCACCCCTCCACTTT. The J gene is TRBJ1-6, the V gene TRBV24-1; D unclear. Germline V gene data show CDR1 as KGHDR and CDR2 as SFDVKD. Trimming stripped 0 bases from V and 9 bases from J, with 20 bases between. This CDR3 spans 18 amino acids.

This chain uses TRBV6-6 with TRBJ1-1, with TRBD1 matching 8 bases. CDR3 size: 13 residues. Germline V gene sequence: CDR1 MNHNY, CDR2 SVGAGI (reference sequence). The trim removed 6 bases at V and 3 bases at J, leaving 3 bases unmatched. DNA for the CDR3: TGTGCCAGCAGCCTGACAGGGGACACTGAAGCTTTCTTT. It specifies CASSLTGDTEAFF.

This chain joins TRBV19 and TRBJ2-6; 10 nucleotides align to TRBD1. The CDR3 has 17 residues. The germline CDR1 and CDR2 sequences are LNHDA and SQIVND (reference sequence). J lost 4 bases, V lost 7 bases, and 10 bases had no gene match. The CDR3 sequence is CASTDRGRGSGANVLTF. CDR3 in DNA: TGTGCCAGTACCGACAGGGGGCGAGGTTCCGGGGCCAACGTCCTGACTTTC.

V and J are TRBV18 and TRBJ1-2; 7 bases are shared with TRBD1. The V segment lost 4 bases and the J segment 4 bases; nucleotides outside the gene matches: 9. The V gene's germline CDR1 is KGHSH and CDR2 LQKENI. The CDR3 is made up of 15 amino acids. The CDR3 reads CASSLGTDRVYGYTF. CDR3 DNA sequence: TGTGCCAGCTCACTCGGGACCGACAGGGTCTATGGCTACACCTTC.